The rows below give T cell receptor beta chains drawn from one sample of a study of blood T cell repertoires in COVID-19. This table comes from immunoSEQ multiplex PCR, and its TCRdb copy is limited to in-frame clones, with some not included. The repertoire holds about 130,000 clones, with 70% to 85% as singletons. Sequenced material: peripheral blood. Source of these receptors: a woman at least 80 years old with acute or convalescent COVID-19. CDR3s leave out the opening cysteine and the closing phenylalanine or tryptophan.

>TRBV18
ASSQSGAQHEQY
>TRBV12-5
ASVPTGTGGGQPQH
>TRBV6-5
ASSYQGSYEQY
>TRBV27
ASSLSGQGSVYGYT
>TRBV5-1
ASSLGVGARSYGYT
>TRBV6-5
ASRLPGTGGGGYT
>TRBV19
ASTTGVGNQPQH
>TRBV9
ASSGSERHGYT
>TRBV29-1
SVGDRENGGYT
>TRBV14
ASSQWGQGAPTRNSPLH
>TRBV7-8
ASSVRTGQGTDTQY
>TRBV15
ATSTGQGGGYT
>TRBV3-1/TRBV3-2
ASSRQGSSPLH
>TRBV25-1
ASSATGTGRTGELF
>TRBV5-8
ASSFPGTVQARNTIY
>TRBV3-1/TRBV3-2
ASSPPTGGNIQY
>TRBV27
ASSELNQPQH
>TRBV3-1/TRBV3-2
ASSQDRDYEQY
>TRBV19
ASSPSAGGRDEQY
>TRBV19
ASSGGQRLGGANVLT
>TRBV5-1
ASSLGDRGLLYFGYT
>TRBV10-3
AISGPGGYGYT
>TRBV5-1
ASSEGGLSRSEAF
>TRBV19
ASSLTGVPNTGELF
>TRBV6-5
ASSPDRGNQPQH
>TRBV15
ATSRDPGDGYT
>TRBV2
ASRRQGNQPQH
>TRBV19
ASRSDLRAWDTEAF
>TRBV19
ASSQDTGSGEKLF
>TRBV6-5
ASSSRQGDSPLH
>TRBV13
ASSRGIDGYT
>TRBV2
ASNRVQRNEKLF
>TRBV7-2
ASSTRQGPYGYT
>TRBV29-1
SVVGGAGDYSYEQY
>TRBV6-5
ASSWTGTVIPLH
>TRBV7-2
ASSLVGGRNTEAF
>TRBV7-9
ASSSGLAGLPYEQY
>TRBV6-1
ASSDARQGMNTEAF
>TRBV2
ASSETTGRYEQY
>TRBV7-8
ASSLVLSLGYT